Shown below are 14 T cell receptor beta chains from a single sample sequenced in a study of a mutant IDH1 vaccine in newly diagnosed glioma. Time point indicated: week 5, during vaccination. Every vaccine dose comprised 300 ug of mutant IDH1 20-mer peptide plus topical imiquimod. This table comes from immunoSEQ multiplex PCR, and its TCRdb copy is limited to in-frame clones, with some not included. The repertoire holds 40,000 to 55,000 clones, with just under 80% as singletons. These receptors' targets are unknown. Sequenced here: PBMCs, sampled from a glioma patient whose treatment included an IDH1 peptide vaccine. All receptors come from a man aged 50 to 60 with glioma.

The V and J genes are TRBV7-2 and TRBJ2-2, with D tentatively TRBD1 (7 bases). Trimming left V 5 bases short and J 5 bases short, with 18 bases between. CDR1 and CDR2 (germline): SGHTA, FQGNSA. The CDR3 covers 16 residues. CDR3 DNA: TGTGCCAGCAGCCTACCCGTCCCAGGGGGGACCGGGGAGCTGTTTTTT. This sequence encodes CASSLPVPGGTGELFF.

The V call is TRBV29-1, the J call TRBJ1-1, with 7 bases fitting TRBD1. The length of the CDR3 is 10 residues. CDR1 is SQVTM and CDR2 is ANQGSEA in the germline V gene. Unmatched junction bases numbered 1, after V lost 4 bases and J lost 8 bases. The CDR3 protein is CSVVRGEAFF. The CDR3 nucleotides are TGCAGCGTTGTCAGGGGGGAAGCTTTCTTT.

This sequence joins TRBV6-1 and TRBJ1-6, with D tentatively TRBD1 (5 bases). This CDR3 has 17 residues. The V gene's germline CDR1 is MNHNS and CDR2 SASEGT. V gave up 4 bases and J gave up 0 bases, with 13 bases separating them. DNA of the CDR3: TGTGCCAGCAGTGGGGGGGGATTCGGCTCCTATAATTCACCCCTCCACTTT. This codes for CASSGGGFGSYNSPLHF.

This rearrangement joins TRBV7-6 to TRBJ2-7; 7 nucleotides match TRBD2. This CDR3 comprises 15 residues. Germline values: CDR1 SGHVS, CDR2 FNYEAQ. The V segment lost 4 bases and the J segment 3 bases; nucleotides outside the gene matches: 9. The CDR3 nucleotides read TGTGCCAGCAGCTCCCAGCGGGGCTCGGGCTACGAGCAGTACTTC. Its translation: CASSSQRGSGYEQYF.

This clone was seen more than once but under ten times. V usage is TRBV2 and J usage is TRBJ2-7; D is unresolved. This CDR3 spans 12 amino acids. V lost 11 bases and J 0 bases, leaving 11 bases between the germline ends. Germline V gene data show CDR1 as SNHLY and CDR2 as FYNNEI. The CDR3 protein is CASLASSYEQYF. CDR3 nucleotide sequence: TGTGCCTCGCTGGCTAGCTCCTACGAGCAGTACTTC.

V usage is TRBV28 and J usage is TRBJ2-7, with 9 nucleotides matching TRBD1. The ends lost 6 bases at V and 7 bases at J; junction bases unmatched: 10. Looked up from germline, CDR1 is MDHEN and CDR2 is SYDVKM. There are 14 residues in the CDR3. Written as DNA, the CDR3 is TGTGCCAGCAGCCTCGGGGACAGGGAGGAGGAGCAGTACTTC. Translation gives CASSLGDREEEQYF.

V gene TRBV11-2 combines with J gene TRBJ2-7, with D possibly being TRBD2 (6 bases). The CDR3 consists of 14 residues. Looked up from germline, CDR1 is SGHAT and CDR2 is FQNNGV. V lost 3 bases to trimming and J lost 5 bases, with 14 bases between them. CDR3 in DNA: TGTGCCAGCAGCTTTGGTGGGGACTGGAACGAGCAGTACTTC. Its protein is CASSFGGDWNEQYF. The whole variable domain, filled in from reference TRBV11-2 and TRBJ2-7, reads EAGVAQSPRYKIIEKRQSVAFWCNPISGHATLYWYQQILGQGPKLLIQFQNNGVVDDSQLPKDRFSAERLKGVDSTLKIQPAKLEDSAVYLCASSFGGDWNEQYFGPGTRLTVT.

The CDR3 loop is CASSIIQGDGYTF. In DNA form, the CDR3 reads TGCGCCAGCAGCATCATCCAGGGAGACGGCTACACCTTC. The chain combines TRBV5-1 with TRBJ1-2; maybe TRBD1 (5 bases). The CDR3 consists of 13 residues. In germline, CDR1 is SGHRS, CDR2 YFSETQ. Trimming removed 4 bases at V and 8 bases at J, with 15 bases between.

The chain is built from TRBV5-6 and TRBJ1-6; weak D call: TRBD1 (6 bases). This CDR3 has 14 residues. Germline V lookup: CDR1 SGHDT, CDR2 YYEEEE. V was cut by 3 bases and J by 5 bases, with 9 bases left in between. CDR3 amino acids: CASSSGTNNSPLHF. The CDR3 nucleotides are TGTGCCAGCAGCTCCGGGACAAATAATTCACCCCTCCACTTT.

This clone has just one count. J is TRBJ2-5 and V is TRBV27; D gene ambiguous. Trimming removed 5 bases at V and 1 base at J, with 8 bases between. The germline gives CDR1 MNHEY, CDR2 SMNVEV (reference sequence). CDR3 length: 13 amino acids. The CDR3 coding sequence is TGTGCCAGCAGTGTAAAGGCCCAAGAGACCCAGTACTTC. Its protein product is CASSVKAQETQYF.

The V call is TRBV5-4, the J call TRBJ2-3, with a tentative D call TRBD2 (5 bases). The CDR3 length is 13 residues. Trimming removed 4 bases at V and 6 bases at J, with 12 bases between. Looked up from germline, CDR1 is SGHNT and CDR2 is YYREEE (reference sequence). Here the CDR3 DNA reads TGTGCCAGCAGCAATAGCGCTTCGGATACGCAGTATTTT. Translation gives CASSNSASDTQYF.

The genes are TRBV6-1 and TRBJ2-5, with a tentative D call TRBD2 (6 bases). The germline CDR1 and CDR2 sequences are MNHNS and SASEGT. V was pared by 10 bases and J by 4 bases, with 16 bases between. CDR3 size: 13 residues. Written as DNA, the CDR3 is TGTGCCAAAGCCCGGGACTTTGGAGAGACCCAGTACTTC. Translated, it gives CAKARDFGETQYF.

This clone has only a few counts. One end of the junction is discordant with germline, which a read error may explain. V and J are TRBV7-7 and TRBJ1-4, with TRBD1 as a possible D gene (5 bases). The CDR3 covers 14 residues. The germline CDR1 and CDR2 sequences are SSHAT and FNYEAQ (reference sequence). The CDR3 nucleotides read TGTGCTAGCAGCTTAGGGACGGGAAATGAAAAACTGTTTTTT. Encoded protein: CASSLGTGNEKLFF.

The chain employs TRBV4-3 and TRBJ2-2, with D hard to call. The V and J ends lost 0 bases and 4 bases respectively, with 15 bases between them. The CDR3 is 17 residues long. Looked up from germline, CDR1 is LGHNA and CDR2 is YSLEER. The CDR3 spells CASSQDGLVSSTGELFF. The CDR3 region has the DNA TGCGCCAGCAGCCAAGATGGGTTGGTCTCGAGCACCGGGGAGCTGTTTTTT.